Following are 27 T cell receptor beta chains from one sample sequenced in a study of blood T cell repertoires in COVID-19. Clones were sequenced by immunoSEQ multiplex PCR, and TCRdb holds only the in-frame ones, with some missing. The sample has approximately 140,000 clones, 65% to 85% seen once. Sequenced material: PBMCs or T cells enriched from blood (not recorded which). The receptors derive from a woman aged 50 to 65 who had been exposed to COVID-19.

This clone turned up a few times. The chain links TRBV6-2 or TRBV6-3 to TRBJ2-3, with D unclear. This CDR3 is 19 amino acids long. Trimming took 4 bases from V and 2 from J, leaving 25 bases between them. The V gene's germline CDR1 is MNHEY and CDR2 SVGEGT. The DNA of the CDR3 is TGTGCCAGCAGTTCTTCTCCTGCGTTGCCCCGTCCCCCCACAGATACGCAGTATTTT. Amino acids: CASSSSPALPRPPTDTQYF.

V and J are TRBV29-1 and TRBJ2-3; a possible D gene is TRBD1 (5 bases). The CDR3 is 13 amino acids. V was clipped by 2 bases and J by 6 bases, with 12 bases between them. Germline values: CDR1 SQVTM, CDR2 ANQGSEA. The CDR3 nucleotides are TGCAGCGTTGAAAGGGTGGGGCGGGATACGCAGTATTTT. Protein sequence: CSVERVGRDTQYF.

The rearrangement joins TRBV11-2 to TRBJ1-1; no definite D call. The CDR3 totals 15 residues. With 1 base removed from V and 1 base from J, the gap between germline ends came to 10 bases. Per germline, CDR1 SGHAT and CDR2 FQNNGV. The CDR3, as DNA: TGTGCCAGCAGCTTAGTCAGAATCCCGAACACTGAAGCTTTCTTT. Its protein product is CASSLVRIPNTEAFF.

The genes are TRBV10-2 and TRBJ2-3; D is perhaps TRBD1 (6 bases). This CDR3 comprises 14 residues. Trimming stripped 7 bases from V and 2 bases from J, with 13 bases between. In germline, CDR1 is WSHSY, CDR2 SAAADI. CDR3 region: CASKRDTNTDTQYF. CDR3 DNA: TGCGCCAGCAAGAGGGACACAAACACAGATACGCAGTATTTT.

The chain couples TRBV19 to TRBJ1-1; D may be TRBD1 (6 bases). The CDR3 runs to 15 residues. The ends were cut back, 7 bases at V and 4 bases at J, with 19 bases in the middle. Per the germline V gene, CDR1 is LNHDA and CDR2 is SQIVND (reference sequence). CDR3 in amino acids: CASNRAGARGTEAFF. CDR3 nucleotide sequence: TGTGCCAGTAATCGGGCGGGGGCAAGGGGCACTGAAGCTTTCTTT.

This chain uses TRBV12-3 or TRBV12-4 with TRBJ1-2; no reliable D call. The V end lost 3 bases, the J end lost 8 bases, and 10 bases lay between the germline ends. The CDR3 covers 12 residues. The CDR3 here is CASSLSGVGYTF. The CDR3, as DNA: TGTGCCAGCAGTTTGAGCGGGGTAGGCTACACCTTC.

This chain links TRBV11-3 with TRBJ1-5; D unclear. The CDR3 contains 13 residues. Trimming shortened V by 5 bases and J by 1 base, and 6 bases separated the two germline ends. Germline CDR1 SGHNT, CDR2 YENEEA. In nucleotides, the CDR3 is TGTGCCAGCAGCCATGAGAGCAATCAGCCCCAGCATTTT. Translation: CASSHESNQPQHF.

The chain carries TRBV3-1 (or the pseudogene TRBV3-2) and TRBJ2-1, with 8 bases aligning to TRBD2. This CDR3 comprises 13 residues. Trimming removed 3 bases from V and 7 bases from J; junction bases left unmatched: 2. Germline V gene sequence: CDR1 LGHDT, CDR2 YNNKEL (reference sequence). The CDR3, as DNA: TGTGCCAGCAGCCACGGGGGGGGGAATGAGCAGTTCTTC. This translates into CASSHGGGNEQFF.

This sequence joins TRBV11-2 and TRBJ1-6; weak D call: TRBD1 (6 bases). The CDR3 has 18 residues. Deletions cut 1 base from V and 8 bases from J, with 21 bases between. CDR1 is SGHAT and CDR2 is FQNNGV in the germline V gene. DNA of the CDR3: TGTGCCAGCAGCTTAGCTGGCGTAGGGGGAGCCATAGATTCACCCCTCCACTTT. Translation gives CASSLAGVGGAIDSPLHF.

This clone was observed a few times. The chain uses TRBV7-3 and TRBJ2-2; 7 bases line up with TRBD1. V gave up 6 bases and J gave up 4 bases; unmatched junction bases: 5. This CDR3 has 14 residues. CDR1 is SGHTA, CDR2 FQGTGA, per germline. In nucleotides, the CDR3 is TGTGCCAGCAGACTAACAGGGGCCACCGGGGAGCTGTTTTTT. The encoded protein is CASRLTGATGELFF. The full variable domain, in which reference TRBV7-3 and TRBJ2-2 provide the parts outside the CDR3, is GAGVSQTPSNKVTEKGKYVELRCDPISGHTALYWYRQSLGQGPEFLIYFQGTGAADDSGLPNDRFFAVRPEGSVSTLKIQRTERGDSAVYLCASRLTGATGELFFGEGSRLTVL.

The chain links TRBV4-3 to TRBJ1-1, with TRBD1 as a possible D gene (6 bases). The CDR3 has 15 amino acids. The V gene lost 3 bases and the J gene lost 0 bases, with 11 bases spanning the gap. Germline lookup yields CDR1 LGHNA and CDR2 YSLEER. The CDR3 loop reads CASSQQGIMNTEAFF. The CDR3, as DNA: TGCGCCAGCAGCCAGCAGGGGATAATGAACACTGAAGCTTTCTTT.

This clone was counted only a few times. The rearrangement links TRBV16 to TRBJ1-1; possible D gene TRBD1, 5 bases. Trimming stripped 0 bases from V and 7 bases from J, with 15 bases between. The germline V gene encodes CDR1 KGHSY and CDR2 FQNENV. The CDR3 is made up of 15 amino acids. For the CDR3, the DNA is TGTGCCAGCAGCCAATCAAGGACACCTGGCCGTGAAGCTTTCTTT. Translating it yields CASSQSRTPGREAFF.

The rearrangement joins TRBV19 to TRBJ2-3; the match to TRBD1 covers 7 bases. Per germline, CDR1 LNHDA and CDR2 SQIVND (reference sequence). Losses at the gene ends were 5 bases for V and 1 base for J; bases not matched to a gene: 0. The CDR3 is made up of 13 amino acids. The CDR3 reads CASSGTGTDTQYF. The CDR3 nucleotides are TGTGCCAGTAGTGGGACAGGCACAGATACGCAGTATTTT.

This rearrangement joins TRBV7-2 to TRBJ2-5, with 13 bases matching TRBD2. This CDR3 has 17 amino acids. V was clipped by 5 bases and J by 5 bases; unmatched bases: 11. CDR1 is SGHTA and CDR2 is FQGNSA in the germline V gene. The CDR3 region is CASSRDRLAGGGETQYF. The CDR3 DNA is TGTGCCAGCAGCCGTGACAGACTAGCGGGAGGAGGGGAGACCCAGTACTTC.

The chain links TRBV21-1 to TRBJ1-2; TRBD1 reflects the table's D call only, with no check against the DNA. TRBV21-1 is a listed pseudogene. This CDR3 is 16 amino acids long. CDR3 amino acids: CASSKDRRGPRGGYTF. CDR3 coding DNA: TGTGCCAGCAGCAAAGACCGCAGGGGGCCGCGTGGGGGCTACACCTTC.

The chain combines TRBV9 with TRBJ2-3; 10 bases line up with TRBD2. The CDR3 spans 15 residues. The V gene end was trimmed by 3 bases and the J gene end by 1 base; junction bases not matched to a gene: 2. CDR1 and CDR2 (germline): SGDLS, YYNGEE. CDR3 bases: TGTGCCAGCAGCGCTAGCGGGGGTGGCACAGATACGCAGTATTTT. Translating it yields CASSASGGGTDTQYF. The full variable domain, completed using reference TRBV9 and TRBJ2-3, is DSGVTQTPKHLITATGQRVTLRCSPRSGDLSVYWYQQSLDQGLQFLIQYYNGEERAKGNILERFSAQQFPDLHSELNLSSLELGDSALYFCASSASGGGTDTQYFGPGTRLTVL.

The chain is built from TRBV7-2 and TRBJ2-2, with TRBD2 matching 8 bases. Germline V lookup: CDR1 SGHTA, CDR2 FQGNSA. The CDR3 is 15 amino acids. The trim removed 6 bases at V and 6 bases at J, leaving 9 bases unmatched. The CDR3 loop reads CASSFRGGRSGELFF. Written as DNA, the CDR3 is TGTGCCAGCAGTTTCCGGGGGGGCAGGTCCGGGGAGCTGTTTTTT.

The chain recombines TRBV1 with TRBJ1-5; the D call in the table, TRBD1, was not verified against the DNA. TRBV1 is a pseudogene segment. This CDR3 contains 19 residues. In nucleotides, the CDR3 is TGCACCAGCAGCCAAGCTCGGGACAGGGGGTCACTTAGCAATCAGCCCCAGCATTTT. It yields the protein CTSSQARDRGSLSNQPQHF.

The rearrangement joins TRBV7-8 to TRBJ2-3, with 10 bases that match TRBD2. The V gene's germline CDR1 is SGHVS and CDR2 FQNEAQ. The junction had 9 bases not matched to a gene; V was cut back by 10 bases and J by 5 bases. There are 14 residues in the CDR3. The CDR3 loop is CATSERGGQDTQYF. CDR3 bases: TGTGCCACCTCCGAGCGGGGGGGCCAAGATACGCAGTATTTT. The variable domain in full, with the rest retrieved from reference TRBV7-8 and TRBJ2-3, is GAGVSQSPRYKVAKRGQDVALRCDPISGHVSLFWYQQALGQGPEFLTYFQNEAQLDKSGLPSDRFFAERPEGSVSTLKIQRTQQEDSAVYLCATSERGGQDTQYFGPGTRLTVL.

The chain links TRBV15 to TRBJ1-1; D is possibly TRBD1 (5 bases). CDR3 length: 14 amino acids. In germline, CDR1 is LNHNV, CDR2 YYDKDF (reference sequence). With 1 base removed from V and 1 base from J, the gap between germline ends came to 7 bases. The CDR3 DNA follows: TGTGCCACCAGCAGAGGGGGCGGGAACACTGAAGCTTTCTTT. It translates to CATSRGGGNTEAFF.

This clone was recorded at least ten times. The J gene is TRBJ2-6, the V gene TRBV5-8; 8 bases line up with TRBD1. The CDR3 contains 15 residues. V dropped 5 bases and J dropped 2; count of bases not matched to a gene: 3. CDR1 and CDR2 (germline): SGHTS, YDEGEE. CDR3 in DNA: TGTGCCAGCAGACAACAGGGGGCTGGGGCCAACGTCCTGACTTTC. Translating it yields CASRQQGAGANVLTF.

The gene calls are TRBV19 and TRBJ1-2; 7 nucleotides match TRBD1. J lost 3 bases, V lost 5 bases, and 9 bases had no gene match. In germline, CDR1 is LNHDA, CDR2 SQIVND (reference sequence). This CDR3 has 15 residues. In nucleotides, the CDR3 is TGTGCCAGTAGTGCTGGTGCCCAGGGGGACTATGGCTACACCTTC. Protein: CASSAGAQGDYGYTF.

This clone occurred many times. V is TRBV5-6 and J is TRBJ1-4, with TRBD1 as a possible D gene (5 bases). CDR3 length equals 13 residues. CDR1 is SGHDT and CDR2 is YYEEEE in the germline V gene. V lost 0 bases, J lost 5 bases, and 5 bases lay in between. The CDR3 DNA is TGTGCCAGCAGCTTGGCAGGGAATGAAAAACTGTTTTTT. Translation: CASSLAGNEKLFF.

The chain couples TRBV9 to TRBJ2-2; a weak D match, TRBD2 (5 bases). The ends were cut back, 0 bases at V and 7 bases at J, with 7 bases in the middle. From germline, CDR1 is SGDLS and CDR2 YYNGEE. This CDR3 contains 13 residues. The CDR3 spells CASSVVGSGELFF. CDR3 DNA sequence: TGTGCCAGCAGCGTAGTGGGGAGCGGGGAGCTGTTTTTT.

This chain links TRBV7-9 with TRBJ1-5; D is uncertain. The V and J ends lost 6 bases and 2 bases respectively, with 14 bases between them. CDR3 length: 15 amino acids. Germline CDR1 and CDR2: SEHNR and FQNEAQ (reference sequence). The CDR3 coding sequence is TGTGCCAGCAGTCCAGAGGTTGTGGGCAATCAGCCCCAGCATTTT. Its translation: CASSPEVVGNQPQHF.

V and J are TRBV4-3 and TRBJ2-1; D call uncertain. Germline V gene lookup returns CDR1 LGHNA and CDR2 YSLEER. The V end lost 0 bases, the J end lost 8 bases, and 17 bases lay between the germline ends. The length of the CDR3 is 16 residues. The chain's CDR3 is CASSQEPRPYLDEQFF. The CDR3 DNA reads TGCGCCAGCAGCCAAGAACCGAGGCCCTACTTGGATGAGCAGTTCTTC.

The chain uses TRBV27 and TRBJ2-3; TRBD2 might be the D (5 bases). Germline V gene lookup returns CDR1 MNHEY and CDR2 SMNVEV (reference sequence). Trimming took off 3 bases at V and 4 bases at J, with 8 bases between the two ends. This CDR3 is built from 13 residues. The CDR3 sequence is CASSFGVPDTQYF. CDR3 in DNA: TGTGCCAGCAGTTTCGGGGTCCCAGATACGCAGTATTTT.